This paragraph covers one T cell receptor (beta chain) sequence. What it recognizes is unknown. This may come from a read error, since a much larger clone is one base off. This specimen belongs to a study of blood T cells in healthy people across ages. PBMCs were isolated at a quantity of at least 6 million per sample. Study-level findings and limits: Age showed a roughly linear inverse relationship with TCR beta diversity per million T cells. From one million sequenced T cells, diversity estimates were lower bounds.

Sample-barcoded 5' priming and a J-beta primer mix drove a second PCR of about 6 to 12 cycles. TCRdb independently ran MiXCR on the 5' RACE reads; one entry per CDR3 protein. The sample consists of about a million distinct CDR3 sequences, roughly two fifths of them appearing once. The specimen was blood. The receptor was derived from a man in his late teens or twenties in good health.

In DNA, the CDR3 is TGTACCAGCAGGGACAGGGGAATCCACTACGAGCAGTACTTC. As protein: CTSRDRGIHYEQYF. The V call is TRBV27, the J call TRBJ2-4; 10 bases align to TRBD1. The end of the DNA aligns better with TRBJ2-7, so the J call may be wrong. Germline CDR1 is MNHEY and CDR2 is SMNVEV (reference sequence). This CDR3 region has 14 residues.